A single sample is the source of the 29 T cell receptor beta chains below, sequenced in a study of T cell responses to AZD1222 COVID-19 vaccine (dated by TCRdb to 2020 to 2022). Library preparation used the immunoSEQ multiplex PCR assay. The immuneACCESS repertoire file appears here via TCRdb, limited to in-frame rearrangements. These files lack a portion of the clones; in checked studies, under half of the deficit traces to unresolved V genes, and the cause of the others is not known. The sample yields some 130,000 clones; 90% to 95% were counted once. The ten largest make up more than 3.5% of the sample. This sample's time point label indicates: baseline before first vaccination. Here the sequenced sample was peripheral blood, taken on day 0 of AZD1222 vaccination. All receptors come from an adult in good health.

The chain couples TRBV5-4 to TRBJ2-7; 8 bases fit TRBD1. This CDR3 comprises 13 residues. With V trimmed by 4 bases and J by 3 bases, 3 bases remained unmatched. Germline CDR1 reads SGHNT; CDR2 reads YYREEE (reference sequence). CDR3 sequence: CASSQGQDYEQYF. Here the CDR3 DNA reads TGTGCCAGCAGCCAGGGACAGGACTACGAGCAGTACTTC.

The chain employs TRBV5-4 and TRBJ2-5, with D hard to call. Germline CDR1 is SGHNT and CDR2 is YYREEE (reference sequence). V lost 5 bases and J 5 bases, leaving 16 bases between the germline ends. The CDR3 spans 14 residues. CDR3 nucleotide sequence: TGTGCCAGCAGTCCCCAACCCGCTTTGGAGACCCAGTACTTC. Amino acids: CASSPQPALETQYF.

This chain uses TRBV5-4 with TRBJ2-7; 7 bases match TRBD1. V trimming: 4 bases; J trimming: 1 base; junction bases outside the gene matches: 8. The CDR3 length is 15 residues. Looked up from germline, CDR1 is SGHNT and CDR2 is YYREEE (reference sequence). CDR3 loop: CASSPPAGGSYEQYF. CDR3 coding DNA: TGTGCCAGCAGCCCTCCAGCAGGGGGTTCCTACGAGCAGTACTTC.

In its sample, this clone was seen a few times. The chain carries TRBV28 and TRBJ2-1; TRBD1 is a possible D gene (6 bases). The CDR3 totals 19 residues. Germline V CDR1 and CDR2: MDHEN, SYDVKM. V lost 3 bases and J lost 5, with 26 bases in between. DNA of the CDR3: TGTGCCAGCAGTTTCTTTTATAAGGAAGGGGGTATCATGAACAATGAGCAGTTCTTC. Protein sequence: CASSFFYKEGGIMNNEQFF.

The chain links TRBV30 to TRBJ2-5; TRBD1 matches at 7 bases. The germline V gene has CDR1 GTSNPN and CDR2 SVGIG (reference sequence). CDR3 length: 11 residues. With 6 bases clipped from V and 4 bases from J, the junction kept 2 bases outside the gene matches. In DNA, the CDR3 is TGTGCCTGCAGGGGGAGAGAGACCCAGTACTTC. This translates into CACRGRETQYF.

This chain joins TRBV5-4 and TRBJ2-1; TRBD2 agrees at 7 bases. Trimming cost V 4 bases and J 7 bases; bases outside gene matches: 11. The CDR3 runs to 15 residues. Per germline, CDR1 SGHNT and CDR2 YYREEE (reference sequence). Written as DNA, the CDR3 is TGTGCCAGCAGCGACAAGGGGACTAACCCTAATGAGCAGTTCTTC. Translated, it gives CASSDKGTNPNEQFF.

The gene calls are TRBV19 and TRBJ2-7; tentatively, D is TRBD1 (6 bases). The CDR3 runs 14 residues. The V gene lost 8 bases and the J gene lost 4 bases, with 18 bases spanning the gap. Germline V gene data show CDR1 as LNHDA and CDR2 as SQIVND (reference sequence). CDR3 bases: TGTGCCAGTTCCACACAGGGACGGGCTTACGAGCAGTACTTC. As protein: CASSTQGRAYEQYF. The variable domain in full, with the rest retrieved from reference TRBV19 and TRBJ2-7, is DGGITQSPKYLFRKEGQNVTLSCEQNLNHDAMYWYRQDPGQGLRLIYYSQIVNDFQKGDIAEGYSVSREKKESFPLTVTSAQKNPTAFYLCASSTQGRAYEQYFGPGTRLTVT.

The CDR3 protein is CASSLSGRDTGELFF. CDR3 DNA sequence: TGTGCCAGCAGCTTAAGCGGGAGAGACACCGGGGAGCTGTTTTTT. This chain links TRBV7-6 with TRBJ2-2; 8 bases are a match to TRBD2. CDR1 and CDR2 (germline): SGHVS, FNYEAQ. This CDR3 has 15 residues. The V segment lost 2 bases and the J segment 3 bases; nucleotides outside the gene matches: 2.

This sequence joins TRBV5-4 and TRBJ2-7; the D gene is possibly TRBD2 (7 bases). Germline V gives CDR1 SGHNT, CDR2 YYREEE (reference sequence). The CDR3 contains 14 residues. Trimming cost V 4 bases and J 2 bases, with 13 bases left between them. The CDR3 sequence is CASSRAGATYEQYF. The CDR3 nucleotides read TGTGCCAGCAGCAGGGCGGGGGCGACCTACGAGCAGTACTTC. Using reference TRBV5-4 and TRBJ2-7 for the parts outside the CDR3, the full variable domain is ETGVTQSPTHLIKTRGQQVTLRCSSQSGHNTVSWYQQALGQGPQFIFQYYREEENGRGNFPPRFSGLQFPNYSSELNVNALELDDSALYLCASSRAGATYEQYFGPGTRLTVT.

This clone came up many times. V usage is TRBV9 and J usage is TRBJ2-7; TRBD1 matches 8 bases. Germline V gene sequence: CDR1 SGDLS, CDR2 YYNGEE. Trimming cost V 4 bases and J 3 bases; bases outside gene matches: 12. The CDR3 spans 16 residues. The CDR3 coding sequence is TGTGCCAGCAGCCATGGACCGGGACAGGCTGTCTACGAGCAGTACTTC. This codes for CASSHGPGQAVYEQYF.

This chain uses TRBV5-8 with TRBJ1-4; D is uncertain. Per the germline V gene, CDR1 is SGHTS and CDR2 is YDEGEE. V lost 9 bases, J lost 2 bases, and 11 bases lay in between. This CDR3 is 13 amino acids long. The CDR3 loop is CANTPGTNEKLFF. In DNA form, the CDR3 reads TGTGCCAACACTCCGGGGACTAATGAAAAACTGTTTTTT.

The rearrangement uses TRBV7-9 and TRBJ2-5; the D gene is possibly TRBD1 (6 bases). The V end lost 1 base, the J end lost 5 bases, and 17 bases lay between the germline ends. The length of the CDR3 is 16 residues. Germline CDR1 reads SEHNR; CDR2 reads FQNEAQ (reference sequence). CDR3 loop: CASSLVIGQPIETQYF. The DNA for the CDR3 is TGTGCCAGCAGCTTAGTAATAGGACAGCCTATCGAGACCCAGTACTTC.

The chain combines TRBV4-3 with TRBJ1-1, with D unclear. Per germline, CDR1 LGHNA and CDR2 YSLEER. The ends were cut back, 4 bases at V and 4 bases at J, with 10 bases in the middle. CDR3 length equals 13 residues. CDR3 DNA sequence: TGCGCCAGCAGCCCGAGGACGGGCACTGAAGCTTTCTTT. Its protein is CASSPRTGTEAFF.

Here the CDR3 DNA reads TGTGCCAGCAGCCGCACCGGGGAGCTGTTTTTT. Its protein product is CASSRTGELFF. This chain joins TRBV11-1 and TRBJ2-2, with D uncertain. The CDR3 consists of 11 residues. Trimming stripped 5 bases from V and 4 bases from J, with 2 bases between. The V gene's germline CDR1 is SGHAT and CDR2 FQDESV (reference sequence).

This clone was recorded once. This chain joins TRBV5-1 and TRBJ1-2; D unresolved. The CDR3 has 14 residues. The V gene's germline CDR1 is SGHRS and CDR2 YFSETQ. The V and J ends lost 4 bases and 8 bases respectively, with 18 bases between them. CDR3 coding DNA: TGCGCCAGCAGCGTGGGCGAGGGAATAGGGGGCTACACCTTC. It encodes CASSVGEGIGGYTF.

The rearrangement joins TRBV6-5 to TRBJ2-7; TRBD1 aligns across 7 bases. Per the germline V gene, CDR1 is MNHEY and CDR2 is SVGAGI. The V segment lost 6 bases and the J segment 3 bases; nucleotides outside the gene matches: 8. The CDR3 runs to 14 residues. The CDR3 loop reads CASSGTVGNYEQYF. The CDR3 DNA reads TGTGCCAGCAGCGGGACAGTAGGGAACTACGAGCAGTACTTC.

This rearrangement joins TRBV6-6 to TRBJ2-7; 16 bases match TRBD2. CDR3 length: 15 amino acids. CDR1 is MNHNY and CDR2 is SVGAGI in the germline V gene (reference sequence). V dropped 6 bases and J dropped 3; count of bases not matched to a gene: 2. CDR3 amino acids: CASRGTSGRDYEQYF. The CDR3 nucleotides are TGTGCCAGCAGGGGGACTAGCGGGAGGGACTACGAGCAGTACTTC.

The V gene is TRBV19, the J gene TRBJ1-6; no reliable D call. This CDR3 region has 18 residues. Trimming removed 3 bases from V and 0 bases from J, with 15 bases in between. The germline CDR1 and CDR2 sequences are LNHDA and SQIVND (reference sequence). CDR3 DNA sequence: TGTGCCAGTAGTATTATGAGGCGCGGAAGCTCCTATAATTCACCCCTCCACTTT. This translates into CASSIMRRGSSYNSPLHF.

This sequence joins TRBV29-1 and TRBJ2-3; D ambiguous. In germline, CDR1 is SQVTM, CDR2 ANQGSEA. V was cut by 2 bases and J by 6 bases, with 6 bases left in between. The CDR3 sequence is 11 residues long. DNA for the CDR3: TGCAGCGTTGAATCCTGGGATACGCAGTATTTT. The encoded protein is CSVESWDTQYF.

The rearrangement joins TRBV28 to TRBJ1-2; unclear D gene. The CDR3 is made up of 13 amino acids. Germline V CDR1 and CDR2: MDHEN, SYDVKM. V lost 4 bases to trimming and J lost 7 bases, with 13 bases between them. In DNA, the CDR3 is TGTGCCAGCAGTTCCGCCTCGTTTCGTGGCTACACCTTC. It is translated as CASSSASFRGYTF.

V gene TRBV2 combines with J gene TRBJ1-2; D gene uncertain. V gave up 6 bases and J gave up 7 bases, with 6 bases separating them. CDR3 length equals 10 residues. Germline assignment: CDR1 SNHLY and CDR2 FYNNEI. The CDR3 loop reads CASRDPGYTF. In DNA, the CDR3 is TGTGCCAGCAGGGACCCTGGCTACACCTTC. The full variable domain, in which reference TRBV2 and TRBJ1-2 provide the parts outside the CDR3, is EPEVTQTPSHQVTQMGQEVILRCVPISNHLYFYWYRQILGQKVEFLVSFYNNEISEKSEIFDDQFSVERPDGSNFTLKIRSTKLEDSAMYFCASRDPGYTFGSGTRLTVV.

The chain has TRBV28 and TRBJ2-4; unclear D gene. Germline lookup yields CDR1 MDHEN and CDR2 SYDVKM. The CDR3 is made up of 15 amino acids. V was trimmed by 2 bases and J by 0 bases, leaving 8 bases between them. The CDR3 bases are TGTGCCAGCAGTTTACCCCAAATAGCCAAAAACATTCAGTACTTC. Its translation: CASSLPQIAKNIQYF.

The chain combines TRBV5-1 with TRBJ2-7, with TRBD2 identical over 11 bases. J was trimmed by 5 bases and V by 6 bases; bases with no gene match: 4. Germline lookup yields CDR1 SGHRS and CDR2 YFSETQ. The CDR3 length is 13 residues. This CDR3 is CASKGLAAHEQYF. CDR3 DNA sequence: TGCGCCAGCAAGGGACTAGCGGCCCACGAGCAGTACTTC.

The CDR3 loop is CASSVGVGEQFF. The CDR3 nucleotides read TGTGCCAGCAGCGTAGGAGTGGGTGAGCAGTTCTTC. The chain links TRBV9 to TRBJ2-1; D gene uncertain. This CDR3 comprises 12 residues. Germline-derived CDR1 and CDR2 are SGDLS and YYNGEE. The V end lost 0 bases, the J end lost 9 bases, and 7 bases lay between the germline ends.

The chain employs TRBV6-5 and TRBJ2-5, with D possibly matching TRBD2 (6 bases). The V end was cut by 4 bases, the J end by 2 bases, with 17 bases between. CDR1 MNHEY and CDR2 SVGAGI come from the germline V gene. The length of the CDR3 is 16 residues. Here the CDR3 reads CASSSRELARQETQYF. The DNA for the CDR3 is TGTGCCAGCAGTTCCCGGGAGCTAGCCCGGCAAGAGACCCAGTACTTC.

The V call is TRBV4-1, the J call TRBJ2-7, with D possibly matching TRBD1 (6 bases). Germline V gene sequence: CDR1 MGHRA, CDR2 YSYEKL. The germline V and J ends were trimmed by 6 bases and 7 bases, with 19 bases remaining between them. The CDR3 is made up of 14 amino acids. The CDR3 sequence is CASSPSQGMGEQYF. The CDR3 DNA reads as TGCGCCAGCAGTCCAAGTCAGGGGATGGGGGAGCAGTACTTC.

The gene calls are TRBV19 and TRBJ2-3, with 10 bases aligning to TRBD2. Per germline, CDR1 LNHDA and CDR2 SQIVND (reference sequence). The length of the CDR3 is 15 residues. Unmatched junction bases numbered 2, after V lost 5 bases and J lost 0 bases. CDR3 amino acids: CASSLTSGSTDTQYF. The DNA for the CDR3 is TGTGCCAGTAGTCTGACTAGCGGGAGCACAGATACGCAGTATTTT.

The CDR3 DNA follows: TGTGCCAGCAGTCTAGGCGTAGGCTATGGCTACACCTTC. Its protein product is CASSLGVGYGYTF. The V call is TRBV12-3 or TRBV12-4, the J call TRBJ1-2; D gene unclear. The CDR3 consists of 13 residues. Trimming stripped 5 bases from V and 4 bases from J, with 11 bases between.

The chain recombines TRBV25-1 with TRBJ1-2; D remains ambiguous. The germline V gene has CDR1 MGHDK and CDR2 SYGVNS. The CDR3 runs 15 residues. The ends were cut back, 10 bases at V and 8 bases at J, with 26 bases in the middle. DNA of the CDR3: TGTGCCACGGCCACCCCTCGGACGGAGCTTGGCGGCTACACCTTC. Its protein is CATATPRTELGGYTF.